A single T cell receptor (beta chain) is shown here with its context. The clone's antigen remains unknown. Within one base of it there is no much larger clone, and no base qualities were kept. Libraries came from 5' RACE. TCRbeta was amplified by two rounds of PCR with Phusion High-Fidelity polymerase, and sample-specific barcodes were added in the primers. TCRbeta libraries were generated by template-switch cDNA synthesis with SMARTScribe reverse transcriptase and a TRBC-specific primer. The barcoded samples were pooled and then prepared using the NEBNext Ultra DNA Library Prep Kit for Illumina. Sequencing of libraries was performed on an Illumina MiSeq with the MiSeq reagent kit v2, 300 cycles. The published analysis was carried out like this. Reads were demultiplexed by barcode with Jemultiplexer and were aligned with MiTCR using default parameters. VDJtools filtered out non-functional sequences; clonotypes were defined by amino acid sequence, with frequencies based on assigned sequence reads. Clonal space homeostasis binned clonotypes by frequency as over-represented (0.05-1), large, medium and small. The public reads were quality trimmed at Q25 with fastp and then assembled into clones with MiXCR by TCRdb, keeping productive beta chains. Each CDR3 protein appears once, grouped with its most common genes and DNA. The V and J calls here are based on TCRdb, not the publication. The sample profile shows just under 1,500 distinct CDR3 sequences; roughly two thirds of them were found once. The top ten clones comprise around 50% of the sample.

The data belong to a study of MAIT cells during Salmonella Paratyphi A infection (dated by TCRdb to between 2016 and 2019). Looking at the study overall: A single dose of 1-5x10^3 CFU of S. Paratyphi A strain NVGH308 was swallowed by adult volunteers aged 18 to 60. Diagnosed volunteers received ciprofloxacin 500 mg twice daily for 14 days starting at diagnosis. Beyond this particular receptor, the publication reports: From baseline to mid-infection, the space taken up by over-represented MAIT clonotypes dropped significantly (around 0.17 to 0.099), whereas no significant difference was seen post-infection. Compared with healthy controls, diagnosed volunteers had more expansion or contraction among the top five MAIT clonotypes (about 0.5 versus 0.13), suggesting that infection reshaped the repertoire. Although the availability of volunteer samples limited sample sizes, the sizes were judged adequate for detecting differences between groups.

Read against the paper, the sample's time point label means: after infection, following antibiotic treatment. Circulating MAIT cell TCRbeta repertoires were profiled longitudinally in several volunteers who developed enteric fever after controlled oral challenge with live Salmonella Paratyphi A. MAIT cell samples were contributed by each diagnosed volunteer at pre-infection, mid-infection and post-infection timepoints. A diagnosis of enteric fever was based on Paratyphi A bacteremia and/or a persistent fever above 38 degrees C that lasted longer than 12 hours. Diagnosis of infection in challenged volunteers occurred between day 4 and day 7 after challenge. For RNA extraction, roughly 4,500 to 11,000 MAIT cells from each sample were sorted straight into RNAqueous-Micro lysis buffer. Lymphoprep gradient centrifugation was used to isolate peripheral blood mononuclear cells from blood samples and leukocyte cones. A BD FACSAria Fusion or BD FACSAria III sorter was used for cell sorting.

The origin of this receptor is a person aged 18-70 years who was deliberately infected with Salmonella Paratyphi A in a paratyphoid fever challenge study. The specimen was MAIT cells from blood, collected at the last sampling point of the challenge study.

The nucleotides are TGCAGTGCTAGAGAAGAGGGGGCCCCTACCTACGAGCAGTACTTC. This encodes CSAREEGAPTYEQYF. The chain was built from TRBV20-1 and TRBJ2-7; TRBD1 matches 7 bases in the middle. CDR1 and CDR2 (DFQATT, SNEGSKA) derive from the germline V gene (reference sequence). At the junction V is shortened by 0 bases and J by 2 bases; bases outside the gene matches: 7. Spanning cysteine to phenylalanine, the CDR3 consists of 15 amino acids. Left in the record is the CDR3 DNA by itself, 45 bases read in frame from the first base.